Presented here are 10 T cell receptor beta chains from one specimen sequenced in a study of T cell responses to AZD1222 COVID-19 vaccine. Method: immunoSEQ multiplex PCR; TCRdb's copy keeps in-frame clones and lacks some. Counted here are over 70,000 clones, 60% to 85% occurring once; the ten biggest clones make up approximately 27%. Sequencing was performed on peripheral blood, taken 28 days after the second dose of the MenACWY control vaccine. Source of these receptors: an adult who received the MenACWY meningococcal vaccine as a control.

This clone has just a few counts. The chain joins TRBV12-3 or TRBV12-4 to TRBJ1-5; D call uncertain. CDR3 length equals 13 residues. V was clipped by 1 base and J by 9 bases, with 10 bases between them. The CDR3 loop reads CASSLEARAPQHF. For the CDR3, the DNA is TGTGCCAGCAGTTTAGAGGCCCGGGCGCCCCAGCATTTT.

V and J are TRBV30 and TRBJ1-4; 7 positions match TRBD1. V lost 1 base, J lost 6 bases, and 5 bases stayed unmatched. CDR1 GTSNPN and CDR2 SVGIG come from the germline V gene (reference sequence). There are 14 residues in the CDR3. CDR3 coding DNA: TGTGCCTGGAGTGAGGGGACAGTAGATGAAAAACTGTTTTTT. Amino acids: CAWSEGTVDEKLFF.

The chain employs TRBV6-1 and TRBJ1-2, with D possibly matching TRBD1 (6 bases). This CDR3 spans 14 amino acids. V was trimmed by 1 base and J by 7 bases, leaving 13 bases between them. CDR1 and CDR2 (germline): MNHNS, SASEGT. The CDR3 loop is CASSEEGGGSGYTF. CDR3 nucleotide sequence: TGTGCCAGCAGTGAAGAGGGGGGAGGTTCTGGCTACACCTTC.

V is TRBV19 and J is TRBJ1-6; tentatively, D is TRBD1 (5 bases). Germline CDR1 reads LNHDA; CDR2 reads SQIVND (reference sequence). This CDR3 is 14 amino acids long. Between the trimmed V and J ends, which lost 6 bases and 11 bases, there was a span of 17 bases. The DNA for the CDR3 is TGTGCCAGTAGACGTGGGGAGGAAGGGGCACCCCTCCACTTT. Protein product: CASRRGEEGAPLHF.

In this sample, this clone turned up once. The chain uses TRBV15 and TRBJ2-1; 9 bases line up with TRBD2. The CDR3 has 13 amino acids. Per the germline V gene, CDR1 is LNHNV and CDR2 is YYDKDF (reference sequence). J was trimmed by 7 bases and V by 5 bases; bases with no gene match: 3. CDR3 in amino acids: CATSAGGPNEQFF. The DNA of the CDR3 is TGTGCCACCAGCGCGGGGGGGCCTAATGAGCAGTTCTTC.

V is TRBV2 and J is TRBJ2-3, with 7 positions matching TRBD2. V shed 0 bases, J shed 2 bases, and the junction held 8 bases outside the gene matches. There are 17 residues in the CDR3. Germline V CDR1 and CDR2: SNHLY, FYNNEI. In nucleotides, the CDR3 is TGTGCCAGCAGTGAAGCAAGTCTAGCGGATCCCACAGATACGCAGTATTTT. Translated, it gives CASSEASLADPTDTQYF.

The gene calls are TRBV19 and TRBJ2-7, with D maybe TRBD1 (6 bases). The germline V and J ends were trimmed by 5 bases and 2 bases, with 13 bases remaining between them. Germline loops: CDR1 LNHDA, CDR2 SQIVND (reference sequence). This CDR3 has 14 amino acids. The CDR3 sequence is CASSLGAQTYEQYF. CDR3 nucleotides: TGTGCCAGTAGTCTGGGGGCACAGACCTACGAGCAGTACTTC.

The gene calls are TRBV7-2 and TRBJ2-5; 15 bases line up with TRBD2. The length of the CDR3 is 16 residues. The germline V gene encodes CDR1 SGHTA and CDR2 FQGNSA. V shed 5 bases and J 2 bases; nucleotides not matched to a gene: 3. The CDR3 region is CASSQGLAGGQETQYF. The CDR3 region has the DNA TGTGCCAGCAGCCAAGGACTAGCGGGGGGGCAAGAGACCCAGTACTTC. Variable domain in full (rest from reference TRBV7-2 and TRBJ2-5): GAGVSQSPSNKVTEKGKDVELRCDPISGHTALYWYRQSLGQGLEFLIYFQGNSAPDKSGLPSDRFSAERTGGSVSTLTIQRTQQEDSAVYLCASSQGLAGGQETQYFGPGTRLLVL.

Only a few counts were recorded for this clone. The rearrangement uses TRBV4-3 and TRBJ1-2; D is undetermined. V was pared by 0 bases and J by 8 bases, with 10 bases between. The CDR3 sequence is 13 residues long. CDR1 LGHNA and CDR2 YSLEER come from the germline V gene. CDR3 bases: TGCGCCAGCAGCCAAGATTTAAGTCTGGGCTACACCTTC. It encodes CASSQDLSLGYTF.

This chain joins TRBV5-8 and TRBJ2-5; 9 bases are shared with TRBD2. The CDR3 runs 18 residues. The germline gives CDR1 SGHTS, CDR2 YDEGEE. The J segment lost 1 base and the V segment lost 3 bases, leaving 13 bases of the junction unmatched. The CDR3 DNA reads as TGTGCCAGCAGCTCTGGCCGGCTAGCGGGGCCAGTCCAAGAGACCCAGTACTTC. This sequence encodes CASSSGRLAGPVQETQYF.